The T cell receptor beta chain under discussion was sequenced for a study of beta chain features in type 1 diabetes (dated by TCRdb to the late 2010s). With respect to the entire study: No differences in mean age, gender distribution, total cell number or subset yield were found between patients and healthy donors. Across all samples, about 110 million sorted cells were examined, and cell number per subset correlated strongly with RNA yield. In the study, TCRB repertoires of sorted circulating CD4+ T cell subsets from recently diagnosed type 1 diabetes patients were compared with those of matched healthy donors. Whereas all 30 or so donors provided naive and central memory subsets, regulatory and stem cell-like memory subsets were isolated from just 8 patients and roughly 8 healthy donors. Broad study findings and their caveats: Naive, central memory and regulatory TCRB repertoires appeared to be more alike among patients than among healthy donors. PCR might favor shorter templates, but patient and control samples were amplified and corrected together, so any skew would affect both groups equally. Patients with type 1 diabetes made fewer insertions and deleted more nucleotides at VDJ recombination sites, implying thymic rearrangement abnormalities. Because the HLA sub-analyses included only small numbers of individuals, any influence of HLA type on TCRB rearrangement was left unresolved. A moderate but significant shortening of TCRB CDR3 length was observed in type 1 diabetes patients in all four CD4+ subsets. Because cDNA was sequenced instead of genomic DNA, highly expressing activated cells could be over-represented, though the groups showed no difference in activation or CD3 levels.

Each donor gave one peripheral blood draw, approximately 110 mL on average, collected into heparinised tubes. Naive, central memory, regulatory and stem cell-like memory CD4+ T cells were sorted on a BD FACSAria II using a panel including CD45RO, CCR7, CD25, CD127, CD95 and CD27. A purity above 98% was achieved for all sorted populations. PBMCs were isolated immediately by Lymphoprep density gradient centrifugation and stained directly without culture. Samples were stained and sorted in pairs, with one healthy donor and one patient per experiment, so that batch effects were minimized. The entire amount of isolated RNA was reverse transcribed using the High Capacity cDNA Reverse Transcription Kit, so the sequenced TCRB transcripts were expressed ones. Naive, central memory and regulatory T cell samples underwent deep immunoSEQ sequencing, averaging roughly 3.5 million total reads per sample. Sorted cells were lysed in RLT buffer and RNA was extracted with DNase-treated RNeasy Micro or Mini kits, depending on cell number. Each cell subset was processed on its own to prevent cross-contamination, while patient and healthy donor samples were processed together. Using the immunoSEQ multiplex PCR, TCRB sequences were amplified from cDNA into 87-bp fragments spanning the CDR3 region. Sequencing of the amplicons was performed on the Illumina HiSeq platform. As for how the authors treated the data: Synthetic template baselines were used to correct PCR bias computationally, reads within Hamming distance 2 were collapsed together, and singletons that could not be merged were discarded. Reads were aligned to IMGT to assign V, D and J genes, CDR3 length, and insertions or deletions at six rearrangement sites. Within each subset, clonotype counts were normalized to sorted cell number, after which true diversity and Gini coefficients were computed with the tcR R package. Repertoire sharing was quantified using the overlap coefficient calculated on TCRB nucleotide sequences. TCRdb took over this immuneACCESS table, retaining in-frame rearrangements with V and J assigned. Such tables are incomplete; in checked studies, under half of the missing clones stem from an unresolved V gene, and the remainder is unexplained. V, J and clone size are taken as reported in that table, and D and trimming were inferred from the DNA itself. Counted in this sample were about 150,000 clones; 6.5% to 9.5% of them appeared once. In total, the top ten clones hold roughly 0.97% of the sample.

CDR1 and CDR2 (MDHEN, SYDVKM) derive from the germline V gene. V and J are trimmed by 4 bases and 2 bases, and the gene matches miss 14 bases of the junction. Spanning cysteine to phenylalanine, the CDR3 consists of 17 amino acids. The sequence is cut down to CDR3 DNA, 51 bases in frame from base 1. As to this clone: What antigen it recognizes has not been identified. One base away there is no much larger clone; base qualities are not given.

The sequenced sample consisted of central memory CD4+ T cells from blood. The V and J segments used are TRBV28 and TRBJ2-7; 7 bases in the junction line up with TRBD1. The TCR originated in a woman aged 40 to 50 with type 1 diabetes. The CDR3 region has the sequence CASSSQGGSGLPYEQYF. The DNA sequence is given as TGTGCCAGCAGTTCCCAAGGGGGCTCAGGCCTGCCCTACGAGCAGTACTTC.